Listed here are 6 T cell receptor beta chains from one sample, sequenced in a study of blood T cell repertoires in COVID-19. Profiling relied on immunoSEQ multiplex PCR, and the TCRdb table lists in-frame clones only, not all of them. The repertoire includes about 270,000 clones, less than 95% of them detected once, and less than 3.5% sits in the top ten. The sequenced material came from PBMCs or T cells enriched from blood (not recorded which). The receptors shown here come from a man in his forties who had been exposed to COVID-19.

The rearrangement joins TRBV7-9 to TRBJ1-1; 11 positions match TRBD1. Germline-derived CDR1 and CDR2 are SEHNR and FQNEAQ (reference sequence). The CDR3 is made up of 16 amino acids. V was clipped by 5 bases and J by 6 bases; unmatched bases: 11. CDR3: CASSPGTGGPGSEAFF. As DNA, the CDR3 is TGTGCCAGCAGCCCCGGGACAGGGGGTCCCGGGTCTGAAGCTTTCTTT.

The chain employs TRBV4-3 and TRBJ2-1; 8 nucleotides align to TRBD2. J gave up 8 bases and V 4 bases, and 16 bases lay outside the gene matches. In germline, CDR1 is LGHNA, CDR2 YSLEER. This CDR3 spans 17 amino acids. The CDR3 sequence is CASSPGLVLISGDEQFF. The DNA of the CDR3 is TGCGCCAGCAGCCCGGGACTAGTTTTGATTTCAGGAGATGAGCAGTTCTTC.

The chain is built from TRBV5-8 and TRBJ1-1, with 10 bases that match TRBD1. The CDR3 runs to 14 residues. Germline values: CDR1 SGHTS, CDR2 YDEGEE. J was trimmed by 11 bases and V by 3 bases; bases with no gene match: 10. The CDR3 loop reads CASSSGQGRLLAFF. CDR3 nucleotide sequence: TGTGCCAGCAGCTCGGGACAGGGGAGGCTTTTGGCTTTCTTT.

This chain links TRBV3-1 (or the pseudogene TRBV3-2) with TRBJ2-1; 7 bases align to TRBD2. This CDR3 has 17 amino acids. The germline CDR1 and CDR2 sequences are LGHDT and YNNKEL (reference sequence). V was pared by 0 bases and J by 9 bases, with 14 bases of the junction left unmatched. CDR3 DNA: TGTGCCAGCAGCCAAGATATCATGGAGCGGGACTTCACTGAGCAGTTCTTC. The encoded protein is CASSQDIMERDFTEQFF.

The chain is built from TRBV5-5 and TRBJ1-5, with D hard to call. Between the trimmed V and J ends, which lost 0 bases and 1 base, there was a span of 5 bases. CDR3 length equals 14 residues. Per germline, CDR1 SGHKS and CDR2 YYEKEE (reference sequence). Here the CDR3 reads CASSLVGSNQPQHF. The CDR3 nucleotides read TGTGCCAGCAGCTTGGTTGGCAGCAATCAGCCCCAGCATTTT.

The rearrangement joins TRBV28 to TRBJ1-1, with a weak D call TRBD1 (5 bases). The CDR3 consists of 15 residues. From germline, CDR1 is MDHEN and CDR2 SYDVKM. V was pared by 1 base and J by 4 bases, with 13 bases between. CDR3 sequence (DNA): TGTGCCAGCAGTTTATTGGCAGGAAGGGGCACTGAAGCTTTCTTT. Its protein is CASSLLAGRGTEAFF.